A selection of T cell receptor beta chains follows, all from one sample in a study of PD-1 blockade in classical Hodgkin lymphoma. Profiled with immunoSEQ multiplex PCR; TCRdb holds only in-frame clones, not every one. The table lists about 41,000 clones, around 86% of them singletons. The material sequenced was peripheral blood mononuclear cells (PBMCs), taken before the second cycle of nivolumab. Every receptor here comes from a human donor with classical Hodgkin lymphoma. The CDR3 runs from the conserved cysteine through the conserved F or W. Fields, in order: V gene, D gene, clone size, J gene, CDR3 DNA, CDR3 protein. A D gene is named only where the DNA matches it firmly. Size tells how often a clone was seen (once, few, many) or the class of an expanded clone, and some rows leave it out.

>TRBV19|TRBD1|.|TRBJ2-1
TGTGCCAGTAGTACCCCCGGGACAGGGAGAGACAATGAGCAGTTCTTC
CASSTPGTGRDNEQFF
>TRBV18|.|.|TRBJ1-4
TGTGCCAGCTCACCAAGTGTTCAGGAAAAACTGTTTTTT
CASSPSVQEKLFF
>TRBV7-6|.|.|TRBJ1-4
TGTGCCAGCAGCTTAAAATCTTTAGCACATAGGGACATTCATCCGACTAATGAAAAACTGTTTTTT
CASSLKSLAHRDIHPTNEKLFF
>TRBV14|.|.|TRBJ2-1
TGTGCCAGCAGCCAAGATGACAGGATATACAATGAGCAGTTCTTC
CASSQDDRIYNEQFF
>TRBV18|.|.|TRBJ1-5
TGTGCCAGCTCACCACAGGGGCCCGATAGCAATCAGCCCCAGCATTTT
CASSPQGPDSNQPQHF
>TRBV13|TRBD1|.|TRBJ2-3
TGTGCCAGCAGCTTAGATACAGGGGGTGCAGATACGCAGTATTTT
CASSLDTGGADTQYF
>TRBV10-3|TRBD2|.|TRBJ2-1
TGTGCCATCAGTGAGTCCGGTAGCGGGGGTGACAATGAGCAGTTCTTC
CAISESGSGGDNEQFF
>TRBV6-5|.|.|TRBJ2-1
TGTGCCAGCATAGGGTGGTACAATGAGCAGTTCTTC
CASIGWYNEQFF
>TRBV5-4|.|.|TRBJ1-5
TGTGCCAGCAGCTTACAGGGAAACAATCAGCCCCAGCATTTT
CASSLQGNNQPQHF
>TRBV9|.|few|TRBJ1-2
TGTGCCAGCAGCTTCCAGTCAGGATCCGGCTACACCTTC
CASSFQSGSGYTF
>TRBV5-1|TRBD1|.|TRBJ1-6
TGCGCCAGCAGCCTCCGGGACAGGGGTGATTCACCCCTCCACTTT
CASSLRDRGDSPLHF
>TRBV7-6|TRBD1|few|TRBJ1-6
TGTGCCAGCAGCTCGAGCAGGGGGGGTTCACCCCTCCACTTT
CASSSSRGGSPLHF
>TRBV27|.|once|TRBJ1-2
TGTGCCAGCAGTTCCTACGGCAGATATGGCTACACCTTC
CASSSYGRYGYTF
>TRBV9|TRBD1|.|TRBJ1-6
TGTGCCAGCAGCCCCGGGGGGACAGGGAGCTCACCCCTCCACTTT
CASSPGGTGSSPLHF
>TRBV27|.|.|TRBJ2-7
TGTGCCAGCAGCCCAGGACTGGTCTACGAGCAGTACTTC
CASSPGLVYEQYF
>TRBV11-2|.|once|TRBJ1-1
TGTGCCAGCAGCTCTTACCCAGGGCAGGGTGAAGCTTTCTTT
CASSSYPGQGEAFF
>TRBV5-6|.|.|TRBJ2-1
TGTGCCAGCAGCTTGCCCGGGATAGATGGGAATGAGCAGTTCTTC
CASSLPGIDGNEQFF
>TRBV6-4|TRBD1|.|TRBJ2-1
TGTGCCAGCAGTGTGTCCGACAGGGGCCCCAATGAGCAGTTCTTC
CASSVSDRGPNEQFF
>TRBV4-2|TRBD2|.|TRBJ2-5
TGTGCCAGCAGCCCTACTAGCGAGCAAGAGACCCAGTACTTC
CASSPTSEQETQYF
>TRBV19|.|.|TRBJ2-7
TGTGCCAGTAGTGGCGTGAGCTCCTACGAGCAGTACTTC
CASSGVSSYEQYF
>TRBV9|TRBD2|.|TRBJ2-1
TGTGCCAGCAGCGTAGAGACTAGCGGGAGTCGAACAGAGCAGTTCTTC
CASSVETSGSRTEQFF
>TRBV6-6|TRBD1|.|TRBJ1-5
TGTGCCAGCAGCCTGGGACAGGGAAGTCAGCCCCAGCATTTT
CASSLGQGSQPQHF
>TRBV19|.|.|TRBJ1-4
TGTGCCAGTAATAGCAGGGAAAAACTGTTTTTT
CASNSREKLFF
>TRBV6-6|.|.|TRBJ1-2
TGTGCCAGCAGCCCCGGGCCTAGGACCTATGGCTACACCTTC
CASSPGPRTYGYTF
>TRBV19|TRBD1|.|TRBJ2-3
TGTGCCAGTAGTAAGCCGGGACAGGGGGCAGCAGATACGCAGTATTTT
CASSKPGQGAADTQYF
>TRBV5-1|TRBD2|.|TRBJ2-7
TGCGCCAGCAGCTCCGGGACTAGCGGGAGGGTTTCCTACGAGCAGTACTTC
CASSSGTSGRVSYEQYF
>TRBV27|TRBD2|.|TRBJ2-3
TGTGCCAGCAGGACAACTAGCGGACTTATCACAGATACGCAGTATTTT
CASRTTSGLITDTQYF
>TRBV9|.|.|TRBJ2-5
TGTGCCAGCAGTTCAGGCGGAACAGCCGCAAACCAAGAGACCCAGTACTTC
CASSSGGTAANQETQYF
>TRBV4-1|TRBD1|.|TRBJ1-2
TGCACCAGCAGCCCCCTTGGACAGGGAATATCCTTC
CTSSPLGQGISF
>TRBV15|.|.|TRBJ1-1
TGTGCCACCAGCAGAGAGGTAGAGGCTGAAGCTTTCTTT
CATSREVEAEAFF
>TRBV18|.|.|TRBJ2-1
TGTGCCAGCTCACCTCTAGGCAGGAAAGATGAGCAGTTCTTC
CASSPLGRKDEQFF
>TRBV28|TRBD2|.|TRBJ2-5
TGTGCCAGCAGCTTAGCGGGGGGGCCGAGAGAGACCCAGTACTTC
CASSLAGGPRETQYF
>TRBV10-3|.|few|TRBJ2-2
TGTGCCATCAGTGAGAGCCTGGGATGGGCGGCCACCGGGGAGCTGTTTTTT
CAISESLGWAATGELFF
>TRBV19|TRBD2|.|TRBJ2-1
TGTGCCAGTAGTATAGCCCGCGGGAGTACCAACAATGAGCAGTTCTTC
CASSIARGSTNNEQFF
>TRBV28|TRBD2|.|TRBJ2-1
TGTGCCAGCAGGAGCGGGGGCCGGAACAATGAGCAGTTCTTC
CASRSGGRNNEQFF